This TCR beta chain came from a study of shared clonotypes between healthy human individuals. General study results and limits: Compared with clonotypes that all four donors shared, non-shared clonotypes had lower generation probabilities.

Notes on this clone: As yet, its antigen is unknown.

Profiled with immunoSEQ multiplex PCR; TCRdb holds only in-frame clones, not every one. The repertoire holds 1 million to 1.2 million clones, with 70% to 80% as singletons. In germline, CDR1 is MDHEN, CDR2 SYDVKM. CDR3 length: 14 residues. Trimming shortened V by 5 bases and J by 3 bases, and 11 bases separated the two germline ends. This TCR derives from a man aged 18 to 30 in good health. Some clones in this sample may be carry-over from other donors' samples. Specimen: memory CD4+ T cells from PBMCs. Subset here: CD45RA-negative fraction. The rearrangement joins TRBV28 to TRBJ1-3; a possible D gene is TRBD1 (5 bases). The CDR3 spells CASSTRGVGNTIYF. The CDR3 DNA reads as TGTGCCAGCAGTACCCGGGGGGTTGGAAACACCATATATTTT.